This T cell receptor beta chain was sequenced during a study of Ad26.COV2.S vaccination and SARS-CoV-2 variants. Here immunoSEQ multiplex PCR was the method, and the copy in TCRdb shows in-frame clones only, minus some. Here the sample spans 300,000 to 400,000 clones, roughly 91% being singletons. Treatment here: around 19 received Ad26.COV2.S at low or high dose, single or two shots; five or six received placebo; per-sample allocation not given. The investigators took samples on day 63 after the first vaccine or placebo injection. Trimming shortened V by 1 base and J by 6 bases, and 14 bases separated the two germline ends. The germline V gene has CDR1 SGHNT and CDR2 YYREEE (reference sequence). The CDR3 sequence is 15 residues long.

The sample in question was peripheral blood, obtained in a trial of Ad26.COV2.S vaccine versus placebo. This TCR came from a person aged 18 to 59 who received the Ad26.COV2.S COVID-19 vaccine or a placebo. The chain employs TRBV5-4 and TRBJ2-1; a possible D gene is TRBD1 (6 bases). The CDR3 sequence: CASSLSLQGINEQFF. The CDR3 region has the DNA TGTGCCAGCAGCTTGAGTCTCCAGGGGATCAATGAGCAGTTCTTC. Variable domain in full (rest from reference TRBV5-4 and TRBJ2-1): ETGVTQSPTHLIKTRGQQVTLRCSSQSGHNTVSWYQQALGQGPQFIFQYYREEENGRGNFPPRFSGLQFPNYSSELNVNALELDDSALYLCASSLSLQGINEQFFGPGTRLTVL.